The 24 T cell receptor beta chains below come from one sample, sequenced in a study of beta chain features in type 1 diabetes. Study-wide findings and caveats: Among patients with Type 1 diabetes, TCRB CDR3s were moderately but significantly shorter in every one of the four CD4+ subsets.

All of the isolated RNA was reverse transcribed, so expressed TCRB transcripts were sequenced. Profiled with immunoSEQ multiplex PCR; TCRdb holds only in-frame clones, not every one. The table has roughly 260,000 clones, roughly 22% seen once. Antigens for these TCRs are unknown. Sequenced input: naive CD4+ T cells from blood. The receptors come from a woman between 40 and 55 years old with type 1 diabetes.

Written as DNA, the CDR3 is TGTGCCAGCCCGACAAGCACCGGGGAGCTGTTTTTT. Translated: CASPTSTGELFF. The V call is TRBV28, the J call TRBJ2-2; D gene uncertain. The germline CDR1 and CDR2 sequences are MDHEN and SYDVKM. V shed 8 bases and J shed 4 bases, with 8 bases lying between them. The CDR3 is made up of 12 amino acids.

This clone was counted only a few times. The rearrangement uses TRBV30 and TRBJ2-1, with 7 bases that match TRBD2. The V gene end was trimmed by 0 bases and the J gene end by 4 bases; junction bases not matched to a gene: 9. The germline gives CDR1 GTSNPN, CDR2 SVGIG (reference sequence). The CDR3 covers 16 residues. The CDR3: CAWSVRLAAPYNEQFF. The CDR3 bases are TGTGCCTGGAGTGTAAGACTAGCTGCTCCGTACAATGAGCAGTTCTTC.

This rearrangement joins TRBV4-2 to TRBJ2-2; tentatively, D is TRBD2 (6 bases). The germline CDR1 and CDR2 sequences are LGHNA and YNFKEQ. The ends were cut back, 1 base at V and 7 bases at J, with 22 bases in the middle. The CDR3 has 18 amino acids. The CDR3 is CASSQGRRDSLGGGELFF. CDR3 DNA sequence: TGTGCCAGCAGCCAAGGTCGCCGGGACTCCCTGGGGGGCGGGGAGCTGTTTTTT.

This clone was observed a handful of times. This chain uses TRBV7-9 with TRBJ2-7, with D perhaps matching TRBD1 (6 bases). The CDR3 loop spans 15 amino acids. Germline CDR1 is SEHNR and CDR2 is FQNEAQ (reference sequence). Trimming pared 0 bases from V and 0 bases from J, leaving 9 bases between. For the CDR3, the DNA is TGTGCCAGCAGCTTAGCCCCACAGGGCTCCTACGAGCAGTACTTC. It yields the protein CASSLAPQGSYEQYF.

The chain recombines TRBV7-2 with TRBJ2-1; weak D call: TRBD2 (6 bases). Germline CDR1 and CDR2: SGHTA and FQGNSA. Trimming left V 5 bases short and J 4 bases short, with 9 bases between. The CDR3 is 13 residues long. The CDR3 here is CASSTGGYNEQFF. CDR3 coding DNA: TGTGCCAGCAGCACCGGGGGTTACAATGAGCAGTTCTTC.

The gene calls are TRBV28 and TRBJ1-2; no clear D. Trimming stripped 2 bases from V and 0 bases from J, with 4 bases between. Germline values: CDR1 MDHEN, CDR2 SYDVKM. The CDR3 totals 13 residues. The CDR3 DNA sequence: TGTGCCAGCAGTTTACAGACTAACTATGGCTACACCTTC. This encodes CASSLQTNYGYTF.

The chain couples TRBV27 to TRBJ2-1; 7 bases are shared with TRBD1. Trimming removed 5 bases from V and 4 bases from J; junction bases left unmatched: 5. The CDR3 spans 14 residues. Germline CDR1 MNHEY, CDR2 SMNVEV (reference sequence). CDR3 residues: CASSIPGQYNEQFF. CDR3 sequence (DNA): TGTGCCAGCAGTATCCCGGGACAGTACAATGAGCAGTTCTTC.

V gene TRBV5-4 combines with J gene TRBJ2-3; TRBD1 aligns across 7 bases. There are 15 residues in the CDR3. V lost 4 bases, J lost 3 bases, and 8 bases stayed unmatched. The germline gives CDR1 SGHNT, CDR2 YYREEE (reference sequence). In DNA, the CDR3 is TGTGCCAGCAGCGCAGGGGGACAGTCGACAGATACGCAGTATTTT. It codes for CASSAGGQSTDTQYF.

This chain uses TRBV10-3 with TRBJ2-7, with D tentatively TRBD2 (7 bases). The germline gives CDR1 ENHRY, CDR2 SYGVKD. This CDR3 is 14 amino acids long. The V gene lost 6 bases and the J gene lost 2 bases, with 14 bases spanning the gap. CDR3 loop: CAISRGGMAYEQYF. DNA for the CDR3: TGTGCCATCAGCAGGGGAGGGATGGCCTACGAGCAGTACTTC.

The chain is built from TRBV4-1 and TRBJ2-2; weak D call: TRBD1 (6 bases). This CDR3 has 14 amino acids. Trimming pared 4 bases from V and 3 bases from J, leaving 9 bases between. CDR1 and CDR2 from the germline V gene are MGHRA and YSYEKL. CDR3 in DNA: TGCGCCAGCAGCCTATACAGGGACACCGGGGAGCTGTTTTTT. Protein product: CASSLYRDTGELFF.

This clone was recorded a few times. The rearrangement uses TRBV6-6 and TRBJ2-5, with 7 bases lining up with TRBD1. In germline, CDR1 is MNHNY, CDR2 SVGAGI (reference sequence). CDR3 length equals 13 residues. The junction had 6 bases not matched to a gene; V was cut back by 7 bases and J by 4 bases. The CDR3 is CASMRGLGETQYF. The CDR3, as DNA: TGTGCCAGCATGAGGGGGCTAGGAGAGACCCAGTACTTC.

This clone was seen more than once but under ten times. The chain joins TRBV6-6 to TRBJ2-1; TRBD1 aligns across 9 bases. This CDR3 region has 14 residues. Per the germline V gene, CDR1 is MNHNY and CDR2 is SVGAGI (reference sequence). V was clipped by 5 bases and J by 7 bases; unmatched bases: 6. The CDR3 loop reads CASSHGTGTNEQFF. For the CDR3, the DNA is TGTGCCAGCAGTCACGGGACAGGGACGAATGAGCAGTTCTTC.

V is TRBV5-4 and J is TRBJ1-2, with TRBD1 identical over 7 bases. The V and J ends lost 2 bases and 12 bases, in that order; junction bases with no gene match: 4. Germline values: CDR1 SGHNT, CDR2 YYREEE (reference sequence). The CDR3 loop spans 11 amino acids. The CDR3 here is CASSFDREHTF. CDR3 DNA sequence: TGTGCCAGCAGCTTTGACAGGGAGCACACCTTC. The full variable domain, its missing parts supplied by reference TRBV5-4 and TRBJ1-2, is ETGVTQSPTHLIKTRGQQVTLRCSSQSGHNTVSWYQQALGQGPQFIFQYYREEENGRGNFPPRFSGLQFPNYSSELNVNALELDDSALYLCASSFDREHTFGSGTRLTVV.

This clone was seen a few times. Other DNA sequences in the sample encode the same CDR3. The rearrangement uses TRBV5-1 and TRBJ2-1, with D maybe TRBD2 (6 bases). CDR1 and CDR2 from the germline V gene are SGHRS and YFSETQ. The CDR3 is made up of 15 amino acids. V shed 4 bases and J shed 1 base, with 12 bases lying between them. This CDR3 is CASSPAGGSYNEQFF. The DNA for the CDR3 is TGCGCCAGCAGCCCGGCCGGGGGATCCTACAATGAGCAGTTCTTC. Combining the CDR3 with reference TRBV5-1 and TRBJ2-1 gives the whole variable domain KAGVTQTPRYLIKTRGQQVTLSCSPISGHRSVSWYQQTPGQGLQFLFEYFSETQRNKGNFPGRFSGRQFSNSRSEMNVSTLELGDSALYLCASSPAGGSYNEQFFGPGTRLTVL.

This chain uses TRBV7-2 with TRBJ2-5; 9 positions match TRBD1. Looked up from germline, CDR1 is SGHTA and CDR2 is FQGNSA. The junction had 7 bases not matched to a gene; V was cut back by 3 bases and J by 5 bases. The CDR3 spans 15 residues. CDR3 sequence reads: CASSLGTGSWETQYF. The CDR3 bases are TGTGCCAGCAGCTTGGGGACAGGGTCATGGGAGACCCAGTACTTC.

CDR3 residues: CATSREGLAGNNEQFF. As DNA, the CDR3 is TGTGCCACCAGCAGAGAGGGACTAGCGGGGAACAATGAGCAGTTCTTC. The V and J genes are TRBV15 and TRBJ2-1; 13 bases line up with TRBD2. Trimming took 0 bases from V and 5 from J; bases not matched to a gene: 1. The CDR3 loop spans 16 amino acids. Germline assignment: CDR1 LNHNV and CDR2 YYDKDF (reference sequence).

This clone was seen only once. V and J are TRBV9 and TRBJ1-1; D gene uncertain. From germline, CDR1 is SGDLS and CDR2 YYNGEE. V was shortened by 4 bases and J by 0 bases, with 7 bases between the two germline ends. There are 13 residues in the CDR3. This chain's CDR3 is CASSPNVNTEAFF. CDR3 nucleotides: TGTGCCAGCAGCCCAAATGTGAACACTGAAGCTTTCTTT.

As regards this clone: The sample has other DNA sequences that encode this CDR3 too. The gene calls are TRBV4-3 and TRBJ1-1; TRBD1 might be the D (5 bases). The CDR3 is made up of 14 amino acids. The germline V gene encodes CDR1 LGHNA and CDR2 YSLEER. V dropped 5 bases and J dropped 0 bases, with 10 bases sitting between them. In DNA form, the CDR3 reads TGCGCCAGCAGCAGGGGCAGAATGAACACTGAAGCTTTCTTT. Protein: CASSRGRMNTEAFF.

The table lists this clone with a few counts. V usage is TRBV9 and J usage is TRBJ2-2; 7 bases are shared with TRBD2. Germline V gives CDR1 SGDLS, CDR2 YYNGEE. V lost 3 bases to trimming and J lost 0 bases; unmatched junction nucleotides: 5. CDR3 length: 16 residues. The DNA of the CDR3 is TGTGCCAGCAGCGCGGGGGGTCTACCGAACACCGGGGAGCTGTTTTTT. This codes for CASSAGGLPNTGELFF. Complete variable domain (other parts from reference TRBV9 and TRBJ2-2): DSGVTQTPKHLITATGQRVTLRCSPRSGDLSVYWYQQSLDQGLQFLIQYYNGEERAKGNILERFSAQQFPDLHSELNLSSLELGDSALYFCASSAGGLPNTGELFFGEGSRLTVL.

V gene TRBV15 combines with J gene TRBJ1-5; D may be TRBD1 (6 bases). V was shortened by 5 bases and J by 10 bases, with 27 bases between the two germline ends. This CDR3 has 17 residues. The germline V gene encodes CDR1 LNHNV and CDR2 YYDKDF (reference sequence). CDR3 sequence: CATSPPPGQRDLEPQHF. The CDR3 DNA sequence: TGTGCCACCAGCCCCCCCCCAGGACAGAGGGATTTGGAACCCCAGCATTTT.

This clone has more than one count but fewer than ten. The chain has TRBV30 and TRBJ1-1, with D possibly TRBD1 on 6 matching bases. The CDR3 length is 12 residues. Trimming removed 7 bases at V and 6 bases at J, with 15 bases between. CDR1 and CDR2 from the germline V gene are GTSNPN and SVGIG (reference sequence). The CDR3 DNA reads TGTGCCTCCAGTTCGGGGGGGCCTGAAGCTTTCTTT. Amino acid sequence: CASSSGGPEAFF.

The chain couples TRBV2 to TRBJ1-6, with 8 bases aligning to TRBD1. Unmatched junction bases numbered 3, after V lost 6 bases and J lost 5 bases. The CDR3 runs to 14 residues. From germline, CDR1 is SNHLY and CDR2 FYNNEI. The CDR3 region has the DNA TGTGCCAGCAGGGGACAGGTGGATAATTCACCCCTCCACTTT. Residues: CASRGQVDNSPLHF.

The chain has TRBV30 and TRBJ2-5, with D possibly matching TRBD2 (6 bases). Germline lookup yields CDR1 GTSNPN and CDR2 SVGIG (reference sequence). The CDR3 covers 14 residues. Deletions cut 0 bases from V and 5 bases from J, with 13 bases between. The chain's CDR3 is CAWSVGGASETQYF. CDR3 DNA: TGTGCCTGGAGTGTTGGAGGGGCGAGCGAGACCCAGTACTTC.

In nucleotides, the CDR3 is TGCGCCAGCAGCCAAGAAGGACAGGGCTATGGCTACACCTTC. Translated: CASSQEGQGYGYTF. The rearrangement joins TRBV4-3 to TRBJ1-2; 8 bases fit TRBD1. CDR3 size: 14 residues. Losses at the gene ends were 0 bases for V and 4 bases for J; bases not matched to a gene: 1. The germline V gene has CDR1 LGHNA and CDR2 YSLEER.